Presented here are 10 T cell receptor beta chains from one specimen sequenced in a study of T cells in Graves' hyperthyroidism and ophthalmopathy. From RNA transcripts, TCR beta CDR3 regions were amplified. During a first-round RT-PCR of the TCR CDR3, the HTBI primer set was used. TCRdb reprocessed the multiplex PCR reads via MiXCR and lists one record per CDR3 protein. The data hold 500,000 or so distinct CDR3 sequences, with roughly a sixth observed a single time. Input material: blood. These receptor sequences come from a woman aged 30 to 39 with Graves' ophthalmopathy.

This clonotype was counted only a few times. The chain couples TRBV6-2 or TRBV6-3 to TRBJ2-4, with 10 bases lining up with TRBD1. The CDR3 is made up of 14 amino acids. The V gene end was trimmed by 6 bases and the J gene end by 8 bases; junction bases not matched to a gene: 7. Germline CDR1 MNHEY, CDR2 SVGEGT. CDR3 loop: CASSSAGTGDIQYF. CDR3 in DNA: TGTGCCAGCAGCTCGGCCGGGACAGGGGACATTCAGTACTTC.

Many counts were recorded for this clonotype. As DNA, the CDR3 is TGCGCCAGCAGCTTGCTGGCCCCGGGACAGAACACTGAAGCTTTCTTT. Protein: CASSLLAPGQNTEAFF. This sequence joins TRBV5-1 and TRBJ1-1; D is perhaps TRBD1 (6 bases). The CDR3 extends over 16 amino acids. Trimming left V 1 base short and J 1 base short, with 14 bases between. Per germline, CDR1 SGHRS and CDR2 YFSETQ. The full variable domain, completed using reference TRBV5-1 and TRBJ1-1, is KAGVTQTPRYLIKTRGQQVTLSCSPISGHRSVSWYQQTPGQGLQFLFEYFSETQRNKGNFPGRFSGRQFSNSRSEMNVSTLELGDSALYLCASSLLAPGQNTEAFFGQGTRLTVV.

The chain is built from TRBV5-5 and TRBJ1-1; a possible D gene is TRBD1 (5 bases). Germline V CDR1 and CDR2: SGHKS, YYEKEE (reference sequence). V lost 4 bases, J lost 4 bases, and 17 bases lay in between. The CDR3 is made up of 15 amino acids. The CDR3 region has the DNA TGTGCCAGCAGCCATCCGGGGGGGGGTAGCACTGAAGCTTTCTTT. Amino acid sequence: CASSHPGGGSTEAFF.

This clonotype was seen repeatedly, ten times or more. The V call is TRBV7-8, the J call TRBJ2-4; possibly TRBD2 for D (5 bases). In germline, CDR1 is SGHVS, CDR2 FQNEAQ. The CDR3 spans 16 residues. Trimming left V 5 bases short and J 1 base short, with 15 bases between. CDR3 protein: CASSQTSTGAKNIQYF. DNA for the CDR3: TGTGCCAGCAGCCAAACCAGCACGGGGGCCAAAAACATTCAGTACTTC.

There are many counts of this clonotype. V and J are TRBV20-1 and TRBJ2-5; D is unclear. Trimming removed 3 bases from V and 4 bases from J, with 12 bases in between. In germline, CDR1 is DFQATT, CDR2 SNEGSKA (reference sequence). The CDR3 is made up of 13 amino acids. CDR3 region: CSASHRPRETQYF. CDR3 in DNA: TGCAGTGCTAGTCACCGCCCCCGAGAGACCCAGTACTTC.

This clonotype was found many times. The chain links TRBV2 to TRBJ1-2, with 8 bases aligning to TRBD1. The CDR3 consists of 18 residues. Germline-derived CDR1 and CDR2 are SNHLY and FYNNEI. V lost 1 base and J lost 6; bases outside the gene matches: 16. This CDR3 is CASSEGFLGGQGLHGYTF. The DNA for the CDR3 is TGTGCCAGCAGTGAAGGGTTTTTGGGTGGACAGGGTCTTCATGGCTACACCTTC.

This clonotype occurred many times. The J gene is TRBJ2-3, the V gene TRBV20-1; D unclear. The CDR3 runs 16 residues. Germline CDR1 DFQATT, CDR2 SNEGSKA (reference sequence). V lost 0 bases to trimming and J lost 5 bases, with 18 bases between them. The CDR3, as DNA: TGCAGTGCTAGAGATAACCTAGAACTTCGCGTAGATACGCAGTATTTT. This codes for CSARDNLELRVDTQYF.

The chain links TRBV10-3 to TRBJ2-1, with a possible D match to TRBD2 (5 bases). Deletions cut 4 bases from V and 0 bases from J, with 25 bases between. CDR1 is ENHRY and CDR2 is SYGVKD in the germline V gene. CDR3 length equals 20 residues. This chain's CDR3 is CAISAKAGGPWVSSYNEQFF. The CDR3 DNA follows: TGTGCCATCAGTGCCAAGGCGGGTGGGCCCTGGGTTAGCTCCTACAATGAGCAGTTCTTC.

The V call is TRBV7-3, the J call TRBJ2-6; no definite D call. V lost 5 bases to trimming and J lost 0 bases, with 11 bases between them. Germline V CDR1 and CDR2: SGHTA, FQGTGA. The CDR3 extends over 16 amino acids. CDR3 in DNA: TGTGCCAGCAGCCCCAGACACCTCTCTGGGGCCAACGTCCTGACTTTC. Translation: CASSPRHLSGANVLTF. Supplemented by reference TRBV7-3 and TRBJ2-6, the full variable domain reads GAGVSQTPSNKVTEKGKYVELRCDPISGHTALYWYRQSLGQGPEFLIYFQGTGAADDSGLPNDRFFAVRPEGSVSTLKIQRTERGDSAVYLCASSPRHLSGANVLTFGAGSRLTVL.

This CDR3 reads CASSLGLGRGMAGELFF. As DNA, the CDR3 is TGCGCCAGCAGCTTGGGTCTCGGCAGGGGAATGGCCGGGGAGCTGTTTTTT. V and J are TRBV5-1 and TRBJ2-2; tentatively, D is TRBD1 (6 bases). V lost 0 bases to trimming and J lost 6 bases, with 18 bases between them. CDR1 and CDR2 from the germline V gene are SGHRS and YFSETQ. This CDR3 has 17 amino acids.